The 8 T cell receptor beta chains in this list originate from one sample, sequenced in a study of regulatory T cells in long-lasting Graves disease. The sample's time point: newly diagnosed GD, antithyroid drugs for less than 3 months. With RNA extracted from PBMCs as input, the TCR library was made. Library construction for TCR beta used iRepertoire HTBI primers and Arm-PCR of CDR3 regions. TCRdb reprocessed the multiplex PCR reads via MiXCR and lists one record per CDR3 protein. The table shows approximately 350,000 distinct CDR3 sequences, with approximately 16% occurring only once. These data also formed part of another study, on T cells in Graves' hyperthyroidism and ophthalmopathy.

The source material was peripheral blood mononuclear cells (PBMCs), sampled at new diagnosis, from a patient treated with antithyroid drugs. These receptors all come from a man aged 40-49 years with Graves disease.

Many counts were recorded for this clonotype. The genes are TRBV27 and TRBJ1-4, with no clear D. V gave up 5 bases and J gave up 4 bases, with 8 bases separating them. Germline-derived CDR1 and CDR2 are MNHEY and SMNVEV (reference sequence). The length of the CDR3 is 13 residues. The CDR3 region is CASSLGYNEKLFF. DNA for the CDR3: TGTGCCAGCAGTCTAGGCTATAATGAAAAACTGTTTTTT.

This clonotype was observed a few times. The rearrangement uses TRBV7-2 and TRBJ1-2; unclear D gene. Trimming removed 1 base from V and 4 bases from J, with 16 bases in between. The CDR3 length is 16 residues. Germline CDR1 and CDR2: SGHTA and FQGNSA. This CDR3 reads CASSLETAVDFYGYTF. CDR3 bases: TGTGCCAGCAGCTTAGAAACAGCTGTCGACTTCTATGGCTACACCTTC.

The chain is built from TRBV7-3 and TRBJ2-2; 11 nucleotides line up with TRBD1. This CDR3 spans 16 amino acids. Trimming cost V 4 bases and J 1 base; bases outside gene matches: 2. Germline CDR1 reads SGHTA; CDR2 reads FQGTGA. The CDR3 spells CASSWTGGRNTGELFF. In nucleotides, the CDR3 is TGTGCCAGCAGCTGGACAGGGGGCCGGAACACCGGGGAGCTGTTTTTT.

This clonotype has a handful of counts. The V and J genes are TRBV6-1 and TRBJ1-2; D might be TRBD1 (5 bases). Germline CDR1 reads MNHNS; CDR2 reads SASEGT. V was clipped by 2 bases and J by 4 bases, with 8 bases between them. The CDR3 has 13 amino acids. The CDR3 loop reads CASSESGAYGYTF. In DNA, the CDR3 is TGTGCCAGCAGTGAATCTGGGGCCTATGGCTACACCTTC.

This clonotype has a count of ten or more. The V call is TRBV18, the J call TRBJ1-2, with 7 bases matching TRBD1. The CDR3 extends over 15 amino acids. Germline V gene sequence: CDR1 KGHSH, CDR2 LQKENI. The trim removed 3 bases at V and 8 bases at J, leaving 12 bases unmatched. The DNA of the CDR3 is TGTGCCAGCTCACCCCAACAGGGGACCTCTGGAGGCTACACCTTC. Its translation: CASSPQQGTSGGYTF. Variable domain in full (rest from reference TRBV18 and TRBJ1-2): NAGVMQNPRHLVRRRGQEARLRCSPMKGHSHVYWYRQLPEEGLKFMVYLQKENIIDESGMPKERFSAEFPKEGPSILRIQQVVRGDSAAYFCASSPQQGTSGGYTFGSGTRLTVV.

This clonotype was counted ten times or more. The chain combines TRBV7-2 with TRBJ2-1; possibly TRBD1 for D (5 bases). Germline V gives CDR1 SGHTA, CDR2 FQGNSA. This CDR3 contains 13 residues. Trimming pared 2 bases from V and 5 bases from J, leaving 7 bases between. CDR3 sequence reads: CASSLRGNNEQFF. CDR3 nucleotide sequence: TGTGCCAGCAGCTTAAGGGGAAACAATGAGCAGTTCTTC.

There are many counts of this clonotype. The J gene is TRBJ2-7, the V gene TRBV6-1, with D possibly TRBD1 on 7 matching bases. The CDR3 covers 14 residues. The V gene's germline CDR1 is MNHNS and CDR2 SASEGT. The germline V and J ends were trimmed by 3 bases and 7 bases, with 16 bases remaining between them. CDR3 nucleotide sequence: TGTGCCAGCAGTGACCCAGGGGGGCCTCGGGAGCAGTACTTC. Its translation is CASSDPGGPREQYF.

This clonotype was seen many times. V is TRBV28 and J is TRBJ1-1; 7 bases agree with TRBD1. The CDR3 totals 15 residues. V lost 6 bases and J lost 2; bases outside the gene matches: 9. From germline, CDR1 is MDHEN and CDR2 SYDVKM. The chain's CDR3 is CASSPVGQFNTEAFF. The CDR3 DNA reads TGTGCCAGCAGCCCTGTGGGACAGTTTAACACTGAAGCTTTCTTT.